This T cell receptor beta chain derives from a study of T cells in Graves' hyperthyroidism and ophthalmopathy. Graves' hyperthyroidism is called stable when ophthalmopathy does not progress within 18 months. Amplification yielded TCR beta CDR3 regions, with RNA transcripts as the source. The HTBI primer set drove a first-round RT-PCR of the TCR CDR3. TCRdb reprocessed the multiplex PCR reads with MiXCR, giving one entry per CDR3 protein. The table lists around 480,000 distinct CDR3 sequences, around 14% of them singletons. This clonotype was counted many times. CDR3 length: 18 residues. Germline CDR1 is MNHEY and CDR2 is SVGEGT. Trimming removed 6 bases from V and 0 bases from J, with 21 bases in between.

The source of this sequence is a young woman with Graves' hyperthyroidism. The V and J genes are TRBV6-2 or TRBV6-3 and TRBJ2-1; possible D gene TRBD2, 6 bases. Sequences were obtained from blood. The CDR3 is CASRLLPSVGGSYNEQFF. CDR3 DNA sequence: TGTGCCAGCAGATTACTCCCTAGCGTGGGGGGCTCCTACAATGAGCAGTTCTTC.